This T cell receptor beta chain is drawn from a study of early T cells in non-severe SARS-CoV-2 infection. This clonotype was counted many times. Trimming cost V 4 bases and J 5 bases; bases outside gene matches: 7. The CDR3 sequence is 14 residues long. CDR1 and CDR2 (germline): LNHDA, SQIVND (reference sequence). Individual cDNA molecules received unique molecular identifiers during library preparation. Via MiXCR, TCRdb re-called the 5' RACE reads, giving one row per CDR3 protein. The sample records 43,000 or so distinct CDR3 sequences, under 9.5% being singletons. The J gene is TRBJ2-7, the V gene TRBV19; 8 bases match TRBD1. This TCR derives from an adult who was a healthcare worker with PCR-confirmed SARS-CoV-2 infection or an uninfected control (not recorded which). The sequencing input was whole blood. The CDR3 region has the DNA TGTGCCAGTAGTAATCGGACAGGGAGGAACGAGCAGTACTTC. Protein sequence: CASSNRTGRNEQYF.